What follows are 23 T cell receptor beta chains derived from one specimen sequenced in a study of blood T cell repertoires in COVID-19. Produced via immunoSEQ multiplex PCR; TCRdb's table is partial and in-frame only. There are about 300,000 clones in the sample; 70% to 90% occur only once, and roughly 1.7% lies in the top ten. Sequenced material: peripheral blood. The receptor source for this set is a young woman with COVID-19, enrolled during active disease.

This chain connects TRBV12-2 to TRBJ1-2. TRBV12-2 is a pseudogene locus. This CDR3 has 17 residues. CDR3 residues: CASRPGRARRGGYGYTF. In DNA form, the CDR3 reads TGTGCAAGTCGCCCGGGACGTGCCCGGCGGGGTGGCTATGGCTACACCTTC.

This clone was detected only once. This chain joins TRBV5-4 and TRBJ2-2; D not certain. Trimming pared 0 bases from V and 6 bases from J, leaving 9 bases between. Germline CDR1 reads SGHNT; CDR2 reads YYREEE (reference sequence). This CDR3 is built from 14 residues. CDR3 in amino acids: CASSLGTAPGELFF. DNA of the CDR3: TGTGCCAGCAGCTTGGGCACAGCACCCGGGGAGCTGTTTTTT.

The chain employs TRBV6-5 and TRBJ1-2; 7 bases align to TRBD1. In germline, CDR1 is MNHEY, CDR2 SVGAGI. V gave up 6 bases and J gave up 7 bases; unmatched junction bases: 8. This CDR3 has 13 amino acids. CDR3 residues: CASSSDRDSGYTF. CDR3 coding DNA: TGTGCCAGCAGCAGCGACAGGGATTCTGGCTACACCTTC.

The V and J genes are TRBV5-4 and TRBJ1-4, with TRBD1 identical over 9 bases. Trimming cost V 6 bases and J 6 bases; bases outside gene matches: 3. The CDR3 contains 13 residues. Germline V gene sequence: CDR1 SGHNT, CDR2 YYREEE (reference sequence). The CDR3 region has the DNA TGTGCCAGCATGGGACAGGGCGATGAAAAACTGTTTTTT. As protein: CASMGQGDEKLFF.

This sequence joins TRBV11-2 and TRBJ1-2; D possibly corresponds to TRBD1 (5 bases). Germline V gene lookup returns CDR1 SGHAT and CDR2 FQNNGV. The V end was cut by 1 base, the J end by 4 bases, with 10 bases between. CDR3 length: 14 residues. The CDR3 DNA is TGTGCCAGCAGCTTAGCAGGGTCCGTCTATGGCTACACCTTC. Encoded protein: CASSLAGSVYGYTF.

The chain uses TRBV6-6 and TRBJ1-1; maybe TRBD1 (5 bases). V lost 6 bases and J lost 1, with 18 bases in between. From germline, CDR1 is MNHNY and CDR2 SVGAGI (reference sequence). The CDR3 spans 16 residues. The CDR3 DNA reads as TGTGCCAGCAGAAACCGCTCGGGGGGGAGGAACACTGAAGCTTTCTTT. It codes for CASRNRSGGRNTEAFF.

The chain links TRBV6-2 or TRBV6-3 to TRBJ1-2; 8 bases are a match to TRBD1. Losses at the gene ends were 0 bases for V and 2 bases for J; bases not matched to a gene: 14. The CDR3 spans 19 residues. Germline V CDR1 and CDR2: MNHEY, SVGEGT. CDR3 coding DNA: TGTGCCAGCAGTTACTCAGAAGACAGGGGAGGAGAGGCAAACTATGGCTACACCTTC. It codes for CASSYSEDRGGEANYGYTF.

This clone was seen a single time. V and J are TRBV15 and TRBJ1-5, with a weak D call TRBD1 (6 bases). Trimming pared 0 bases from V and 4 bases from J, leaving 13 bases between. The CDR3 runs to 16 residues. The germline CDR1 and CDR2 sequences are LNHNV and YYDKDF (reference sequence). Here the CDR3 DNA reads TGTGCCACCAGCAGAGATGTCAGGGGAAGAAATCAGCCCCAGCATTTT. Its protein is CATSRDVRGRNQPQHF.

This clone was counted only a few times. The chain employs TRBV12-5 and TRBJ1-2; 8 bases agree with TRBD1. The CDR3 covers 14 residues. Trimming took 7 bases from V and 0 from J; bases not matched to a gene: 4. Per germline, CDR1 LGHNT and CDR2 FRNRAP. CDR3 loop: CASVPTGANYGYTF. The CDR3, as DNA: TGTGCTAGTGTTCCGACAGGGGCTAACTATGGCTACACCTTC.

This clone showed up just once. The chain links TRBV27 to TRBJ2-3, with 13 bases identical to TRBD2. The trim removed 2 bases at V and 5 bases at J, leaving 10 bases unmatched. This CDR3 is 18 amino acids long. Germline values: CDR1 MNHEY, CDR2 SMNVEV (reference sequence). The CDR3: CASSLTLGLAGELDTQYF. In DNA form, the CDR3 reads TGTGCCAGCAGTTTAACGCTCGGACTAGCGGGGGAGTTAGATACGCAGTATTTT.

The genes are TRBV28 and TRBJ1-2; 7 bases map to TRBD1. The CDR3 has 12 amino acids. The junction had 8 bases not matched to a gene; V was cut back by 8 bases and J by 8 bases. Germline loops: CDR1 MDHEN, CDR2 SYDVKM. CDR3 nucleotide sequence: TGTGCCAGCGGAACAGGGGCAAGAGGCTACACCTTC. Its protein product is CASGTGARGYTF.

V and J are TRBV3-1 (or the pseudogene TRBV3-2) and TRBJ1-1; 8 bases align to TRBD1. The CDR3 contains 14 residues. V gave up 4 bases and J gave up 6 bases; unmatched junction bases: 7. Germline loops: CDR1 LGHDT, CDR2 YNNKEL (reference sequence). In DNA, the CDR3 is TGTGCCAGCAGCCCAAAGACAGGGGTCCCTGAAGCTTTCTTT. It codes for CASSPKTGVPEAFF.

CDR3 loop: CASSLGAETNYGYTF. CDR3 bases: TGTGCCAGCAGCTTGGGGGCAGAAACTAACTATGGCTACACCTTC. V usage is TRBV5-6 and J usage is TRBJ1-2; D unresolved. The V and J ends lost 0 bases and 0 bases respectively, with 9 bases between them. The CDR3 runs to 15 residues. CDR1 and CDR2 (germline): SGHDT, YYEEEE. Drawing the rest from reference TRBV5-6 and TRBJ1-2, the complete variable domain is DAGVTQSPTHLIKTRGQQVTLRCSPKSGHDTVSWYQQALGQGPQFIFQYYEEEERQRGNFPDRFSGHQFPNYSSELNVNALLLGDSALYLCASSLGAETNYGYTFGSGTRLTVV.

V gene TRBV7-9 combines with J gene TRBJ2-3; perhaps TRBD1 as D (6 bases). V was pared by 5 bases and J by 7 bases, with 19 bases between. The CDR3 totals 15 residues. Germline V lookup: CDR1 SEHNR, CDR2 FQNEAQ (reference sequence). The CDR3 sequence: CASSGTLPVKNTQYF. The CDR3 nucleotides read TGTGCCAGCAGCGGGACACTACCTGTCAAGAATACGCAGTATTTT.

This clone was counted only a few times. The genes are TRBV5-6 and TRBJ2-7, with 7 bases that match TRBD1. CDR1 and CDR2 (germline): SGHDT, YYEEEE. This CDR3 has 14 amino acids. V shed 2 bases, J shed 3 bases, and the junction held 5 bases outside the gene matches. The CDR3 here is CASSFGQDLYEQYV. CDR3 in DNA: TGTGCCAGCAGCTTTGGACAGGACCTCTACGAGCAGTACGTC.

The chain has TRBV28 and TRBJ1-5; 8 bases align to TRBD1. V dropped 5 bases and J dropped 4; count of bases not matched to a gene: 7. Germline V CDR1 and CDR2: MDHEN, SYDVKM. The CDR3 contains 15 residues. The CDR3 sequence is CASSQDRGRNQPQHF. For the CDR3, the DNA is TGTGCCAGCAGTCAAGACAGGGGAAGGAATCAGCCCCAGCATTTT.

The rearrangement uses TRBV18 and TRBJ1-6, with TRBD1 as a possible D gene (5 bases). The CDR3 sequence is 16 residues long. Deletions cut 5 bases from V and 6 bases from J, with 17 bases between. Germline V gene sequence: CDR1 KGHSH, CDR2 LQKENI. The CDR3 here is CASSSGTAGGNSPLHF. CDR3 in DNA: TGTGCCAGCTCATCTGGGACGGCGGGAGGTAATTCACCCCTCCACTTT.

The J gene is TRBJ1-6, the V gene TRBV7-9; 11 nucleotides match TRBD1. Germline CDR1 is SEHNR and CDR2 is FQNEAQ (reference sequence). The CDR3 loop spans 14 amino acids. Germline trimming cut 4 bases from V and 7 bases from J; bases unmatched to any gene: 0. CDR3 coding DNA: TGTGCCAGCAGCTGGGACAGGGGGAATTCACCCCTCCACTTT. It codes for CASSWDRGNSPLHF.

This chain uses TRBV5-4 with TRBJ2-5; the match to TRBD2 covers 9 bases. Trimming took 4 bases from V and 2 from J; bases not matched to a gene: 3. The CDR3 runs 14 residues. CDR1 SGHNT and CDR2 YYREEE come from the germline V gene (reference sequence). The CDR3 loop reads CASSPAGGQETQYF. CDR3 coding DNA: TGTGCCAGCAGCCCGGCGGGGGGGCAAGAGACCCAGTACTTC.

The chain carries TRBV7-9 and TRBJ2-5; D is unclear. V lost 5 bases, J lost 0 bases, and 19 bases lay in between. The CDR3 contains 17 residues. Germline CDR1 and CDR2: SEHNR and FQNEAQ (reference sequence). In nucleotides, the CDR3 is TGTGCCAGCAGCCCTGGTTTGAACACCAGGTACCAAGAGACCCAGTACTTC. It translates to CASSPGLNTRYQETQYF.

The table lists this clone with a count of one. This chain joins TRBV7-2 and TRBJ2-3; 10 positions match TRBD2. Germline CDR1 and CDR2: SGHTA and FQGNSA. The CDR3 consists of 15 residues. V trimming: 5 bases; J trimming: 15 bases; junction bases outside the gene matches: 17. CDR3 bases: TGTGCCAGCAGCCCACGGACTGTAGCGGGGGGCCTGTACTATTTT. It yields the protein CASSPRTVAGGLYYF.

The V and J genes are TRBV10-3 and TRBJ1-1; 9 nucleotides agree with TRBD1. Germline V gene data show CDR1 as ENHRY and CDR2 as SYGVKD. This CDR3 is 16 amino acids long. V was pared by 0 bases and J by 5 bases, with 7 bases of the junction left unmatched. The CDR3 region has the DNA TGTGCCATCAGTGAGTCAGGGGGGACAGGGACGACTGAAGCTTTCTTT. This translates into CAISESGGTGTTEAFF.

The V and J genes are TRBV3-1 (or the pseudogene TRBV3-2) and TRBJ2-7; 8 bases align to TRBD2. The germline V gene has CDR1 LGHDT and CDR2 YNNKEL (reference sequence). V lost 4 bases to trimming and J lost 1 base; unmatched junction nucleotides: 9. The CDR3 length is 16 residues. The CDR3 here is CASSPPVSGGSYEQYF. CDR3 nucleotides: TGTGCCAGCAGCCCCCCTGTAAGCGGGGGTTCCTACGAGCAGTACTTC.